What follows describes a single T cell receptor (beta chain). Which antigen it targets is not known. No base qualities exist here, and no much larger clone lies one base off it. Healthy HIV-negative adults with no recently reported acute infections or vaccinations were included as donors. Every donor was a Caucasian adult living in Nashville, Tennessee, USA. For unsorted samples, about 90 million PBMCs were counted, and genomic DNA was extracted using the QIAamp DNA Blood Mini kit. After blood collection by leukapheresis, PBMCs were isolated using Ficoll-Histopaque density gradient centrifugation and then cryopreserved in the vapor phase of liquid nitrogen. The sample is drawn from a study of shared clonotypes between healthy human individuals (dated by TCRdb to about 2020). For the study in its entirety: Three men and a couple of women, aged 18 to 49 years, made up the cohort. To estimate repertoire size and how much clonotypes are shared between individuals, the study performed deep sequencing of blood TCR repertoires from five healthy adults. To increase sequencing depth and limit assay-specific biases, different laboratories used diverse techniques to prepare libraries and sequence TCR repertoires. Per donor, leukapheresis produced somewhere between about 0.9 and 9.5 billion PBMCs. The paper's findings and limits, for the study overall: Because the study included a small number of donors, the genetic and exposure-history diversity represented was limited. Sampling was restricted to blood, and TCR repertoires in tissues likely differ from the TCR repertoires found in blood. Pairwise subsampling led to the expectation that sequencing depth would affect the degree of clonotype sharing among donors.

TCR CDR3 regions were amplified from genomic DNA by multiplex PCR using the deep immunoSEQ assay. Genomic DNA extracted from each cell subset was distributed evenly over all wells of several immunoSEQ 96-well plates, and each plate served as one replicate. Each replicate PCR for unsorted PBMC received roughly 300 ng genomic DNA, equal to 30,000 to 35,000 T cell genomes. Unsorted PBMC genomic DNA was sequenced across ten immunoSEQ deep assay plates. The purified libraries were quantified using a Qubit 3.0 fluorometer, sized with a Bioanalyzer 2100, and then quantified again using the KAPA Library Quantification kit. Every immunoSEQ 96-well plate was sequenced on a dedicated single-read 150-cycle Illumina NextSeq 550 flow cell. On the authors' methods: Because the immunoSEQ output included only junctional sequences and no quality scores, the filtering could not be the same as the filtering used for full-length reads. Sequences were annotated with PyIR, a Python wrapper for IgBLAST v1.9, using IMGT germline references to assign V/J genes and CDR3. Any read was removed if the V/J assignment was weak (E-value above 1e-6), the CDR3 was missing, or the read contained stop codons, out-of-frame junctions, or ambiguous translated residues. V3J clonotypes were defined as sequences sharing an identical inferred V gene, J gene, and CDR3 amino acid sequence. To compute the percentage overlap between repertoires, the number of shared unique clonotypes was divided by the size of the smaller repertoire. Richness of each repertoire was evaluated using RTK rarefaction, the Chao1 estimator, and Recon v2.1 estimates of unobserved clonotypes. TCRdb's version of the immuneACCESS table is confined to in-frame rearrangements and falls short of the full clone set. An unresolved V gene accounts for under half of the shortfall where checked; the remainder is of unknown origin. V, J and clone size derive from that table, while D and trimming were established from the DNA sequence. The sample yields approximately 500,000 clones; about 85% were counted once. Of the sample, about 12% is held by the ten largest clones.

The germline V gene (reference sequence) supplies CDR1 LNHDA and CDR2 SQIVND. Measured from the cysteine to the phenylalanine, the CDR3 is 15 residues long. Left in the record is the CDR3 DNA by itself, 45 bases read in frame from the first base. Trimming takes 8 bases from V and 7 bases from J, and the germline ends sit 20 bases apart. The chain is made from TRBV19 and TRBJ1-4; the D gene identity is not certain. Sequenced: PBMCs. The source is a woman between 35 and 50 years old in good health. Some clones in this sample may be carry-over from other donors' samples. The nucleotides are TGTGCCAGTTTCCGCCCTGGGCCTCACGGTGAAAAACTGTTTTTT. Translated, this gives CASFRPGPHGEKLFF.